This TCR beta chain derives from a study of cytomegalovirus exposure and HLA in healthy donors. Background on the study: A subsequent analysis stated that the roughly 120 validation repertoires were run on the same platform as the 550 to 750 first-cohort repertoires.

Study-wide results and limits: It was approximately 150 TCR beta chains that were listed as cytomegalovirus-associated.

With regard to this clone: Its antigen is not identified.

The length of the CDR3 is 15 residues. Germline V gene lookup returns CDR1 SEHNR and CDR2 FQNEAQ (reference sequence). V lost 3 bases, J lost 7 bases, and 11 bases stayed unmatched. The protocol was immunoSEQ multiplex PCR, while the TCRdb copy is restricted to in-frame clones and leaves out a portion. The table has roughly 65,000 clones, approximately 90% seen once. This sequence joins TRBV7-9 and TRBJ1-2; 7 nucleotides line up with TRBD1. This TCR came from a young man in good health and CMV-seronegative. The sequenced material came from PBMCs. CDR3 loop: CASSFLRDSESGYTF. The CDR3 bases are TGTGCCAGCAGCTTCTTGCGGGACAGCGAAAGTGGCTACACCTTC.